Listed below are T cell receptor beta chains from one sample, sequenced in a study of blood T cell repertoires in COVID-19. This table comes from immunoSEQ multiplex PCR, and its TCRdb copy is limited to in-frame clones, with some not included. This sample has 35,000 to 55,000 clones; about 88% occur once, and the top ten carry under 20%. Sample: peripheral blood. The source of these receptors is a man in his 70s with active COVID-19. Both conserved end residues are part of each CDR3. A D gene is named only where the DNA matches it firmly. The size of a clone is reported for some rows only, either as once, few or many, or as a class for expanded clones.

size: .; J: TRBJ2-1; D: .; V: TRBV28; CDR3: CASNTHRDSRGWGNEQFF; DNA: TGTGCCAGCAACACGCATCGGGACTCGCGCGGGTGGGGCAATGAGCAGTTCTTC
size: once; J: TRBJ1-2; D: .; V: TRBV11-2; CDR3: CASSPTLQGYGYTF; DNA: TGTGCCAGCAGCCCTACCCTCCAGGGATATGGCTACACCTTC
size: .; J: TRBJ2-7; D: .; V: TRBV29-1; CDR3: CSVASGTHSIYEQYF; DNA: TGCAGCGTTGCTTCCGGGACACATTCTATCTACGAGCAGTACTTC
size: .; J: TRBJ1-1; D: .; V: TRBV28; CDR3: CAPFHTEAFF; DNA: TGTGCCCCCTTCCACACTGAAGCTTTCTTT
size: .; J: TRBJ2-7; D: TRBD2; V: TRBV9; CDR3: CASSVGLAGVSYEQYF; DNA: TGTGCCAGCAGCGTAGGACTAGCGGGGGTCTCCTACGAGCAGTACTTC
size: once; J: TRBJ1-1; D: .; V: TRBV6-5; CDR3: CASSQQPVNTEAFF; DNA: TGTGCCAGCAGCCAACAACCAGTAAACACTGAAGCTTTCTTT
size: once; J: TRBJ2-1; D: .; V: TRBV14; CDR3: CASSQDYRVPYNEQFF; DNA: TGTGCCAGCAGCCAAGACTACAGGGTCCCCTACAATGAGCAGTTCTTC
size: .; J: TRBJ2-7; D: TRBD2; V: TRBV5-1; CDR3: CASSFVAGGPYEQYF; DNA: TGCGCCAGCAGCTTTGTAGCGGGGGGTCCCTACGAGCAGTACTTC
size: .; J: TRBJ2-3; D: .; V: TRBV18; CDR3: CASSPDMSDTQYF; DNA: TGTGCCAGCTCACCAGACATGTCGGATACGCAGTATTTT
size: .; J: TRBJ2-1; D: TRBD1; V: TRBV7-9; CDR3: CASSERDRGGGDNEQFF; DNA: TGTGCCAGCAGCGAGCGGGACAGGGGAGGAGGGGACAATGAGCAGTTCTTC
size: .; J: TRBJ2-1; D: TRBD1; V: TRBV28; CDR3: CASSYRGTEQFF; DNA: TGTGCCAGCAGTTACAGGGGGACTGAGCAGTTCTTC
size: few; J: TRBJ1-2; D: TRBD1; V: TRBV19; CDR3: CASTPSRDRGRFYGYTF; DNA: TGTGCCAGTACCCCGTCCCGAGACAGGGGGCGTTTTTATGGCTACACCTTC
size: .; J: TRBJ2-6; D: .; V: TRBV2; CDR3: CARRNSGANVLTF; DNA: TGTGCCAGGAGGAACTCTGGGGCCAACGTCCTGACTTTC
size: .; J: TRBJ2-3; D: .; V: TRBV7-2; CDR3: CASSLALGGSTDTQYF; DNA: TGTGCCAGCAGCTTAGCGCTCGGCGGCTCCACAGATACGCAGTATTTT
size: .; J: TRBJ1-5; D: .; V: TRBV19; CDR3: CASPQGSNQPQHF; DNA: TGTGCCAGCCCACAGGGATCCAATCAGCCCCAGCATTTT
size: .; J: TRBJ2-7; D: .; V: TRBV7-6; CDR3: CASSLRQGGPYEQYF; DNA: TGTGCCAGCAGCTTACGGCAGGGAGGCCCCTACGAGCAGTACTTC
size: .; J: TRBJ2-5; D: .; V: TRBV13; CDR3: CASSLRGRAQETQYF; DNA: TGTGCCAGCAGCTTAAGGGGTAGAGCCCAAGAGACCCAGTACTTC
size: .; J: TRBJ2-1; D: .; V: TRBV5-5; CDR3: CASSLAGWAPGNEQFF; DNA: TGTGCCAGCAGCTTGGCTGGGTGGGCGCCTGGGAATGAGCAGTTCTTC
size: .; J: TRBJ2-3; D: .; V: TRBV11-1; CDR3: CASSLVGVGTQYF; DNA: TGTGCCAGCAGCTTAGTAGGGGTGGGTACGCAGTATTTT
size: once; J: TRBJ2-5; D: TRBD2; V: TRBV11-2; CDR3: CASNLAGVQETQYF; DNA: TGTGCCAGCAACCTAGCGGGGGTCCAAGAGACCCAGTACTTC
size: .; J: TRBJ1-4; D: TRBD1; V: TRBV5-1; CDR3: CASRQGGYEKLFF; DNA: TGCGCCAGCAGACAGGGGGGTTATGAAAAACTGTTTTTT
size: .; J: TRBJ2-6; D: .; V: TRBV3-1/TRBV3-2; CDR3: CASSLLSGANVLTF; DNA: TGTGCCAGCAGCCTCTTGAGCGGGGCCAACGTCCTGACTTTC
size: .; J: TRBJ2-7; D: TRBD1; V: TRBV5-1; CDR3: CASSTSDRVGQYF; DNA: TGCGCCAGCAGCACCTCGGACAGGGTAGGACAGTACTTC
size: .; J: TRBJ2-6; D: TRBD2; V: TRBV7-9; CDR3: CASSPSGTGANVLTF; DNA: TGTGCCAGCAGCCCGAGCGGGACTGGGGCCAACGTCCTGACTTTC